This TCR beta chain comes out of a study of monozygotic twins with inflammatory bowel disease. Whole-study results and caveats: Differing immunosuppressive treatments may have added variability to patient repertoires.

About this clonotype itself: The antigen is unknown.

This CDR3 has 15 residues. CDR1 and CDR2 from the germline V gene are LGHDT and YNNKEL (reference sequence). TCRalpha and TCRbeta cDNA was put through two nested PCRs of approximately 17 and 9 cycles. TCRdb reanalyzed the 5' RACE reads and collapses them to one entry per CDR3 protein, without DNA. The table lists nearly 450,000 distinct CDR3 sequences. The chain is built from TRBV3-1 and TRBJ1-2; TCRdb's D call, TRBD1, is unchecked because there is no DNA. The sample comprised blood. The sequence came from a human donor with ulcerative colitis or Crohn's disease, or a healthy co-twin of an affected twin (not recorded which). CDR3 amino acids: CASSVPGQEFYGYTF.